This TCR beta chain was captured in a study of cytomegalovirus exposure and HLA in healthy donors. Primers: 60 Vbeta forward and 13 Jbeta reverse. The method was immunoSEQ multiplex PCR; TCRdb's version includes in-frame clones alone and lacks a portion of them. The sample holds roughly 110,000 clones; about two thirds are singletons and the top ten take roughly 0.79%. CDR3 length: 18 residues. Germline V CDR1 and CDR2: SGHTA, FQGNSA. V shed 4 bases and J shed 0 bases, with 19 bases lying between them. The table lists this clone with a count of one. The source material was PBMCs. This receptor was taken from a boy aged 5 to 17 in good health and CMV-seronegative. The chain carries TRBV7-2 and TRBJ1-3, with no clear D. CDR3 residues: CASSSILGLSASGNTIYF. The CDR3 DNA reads as TGTGCCAGCAGCTCTATCTTGGGCCTCTCAGCCTCTGGAAACACCATATATTTT.